The 13 T cell receptor beta chains given below trace back to one sample, sequenced in a study of blood T cell repertoires in COVID-19. Data came from immunoSEQ multiplex PCR; TCRdb stores just in-frame clones and leaves some out. The table records 100,000 to 120,000 clones, more than 75% of them present only once. Input material: peripheral blood. Every receptor here comes from a woman aged 45-59 years with acute or convalescent COVID-19.

The rearrangement joins TRBV5-4 to TRBJ2-2, with D maybe TRBD1 (5 bases). The CDR3 loop spans 15 amino acids. Germline CDR1 is SGHNT and CDR2 is YYREEE (reference sequence). V was pared by 4 bases and J by 0 bases, with 10 bases between. DNA for the CDR3: TGTGCCAGCAGCCCCATGGGGCCGAACACCGGGGAGCTGTTTTTT. Amino acid sequence: CASSPMGPNTGELFF.

The chain employs TRBV18 and TRBJ1-5; tentatively, D is TRBD1 (6 bases). The germline CDR1 and CDR2 sequences are KGHSH and LQKENI. V was trimmed by 6 bases and J by 5 bases, leaving 17 bases between them. The length of the CDR3 is 15 residues. The CDR3 sequence is CASSPREGGDQPQHF. The DNA for the CDR3 is TGTGCCAGCTCCCCAAGGGAGGGGGGGGATCAGCCCCAGCATTTT.

The chain has TRBV7-9 and TRBJ1-1; 10 nucleotides align to TRBD1. The trim removed 7 bases at V and 5 bases at J, leaving 7 bases unmatched. The germline V gene encodes CDR1 SEHNR and CDR2 FQNEAQ (reference sequence). This CDR3 has 14 residues. CDR3 residues: CASNRQGAVTEAFF. The CDR3 nucleotides read TGTGCCAGCAACCGACAGGGGGCCGTAACTGAAGCTTTCTTT.

This rearrangement joins TRBV27 to TRBJ1-1; 7 bases fit TRBD1. CDR1 is MNHEY and CDR2 is SMNVEV in the germline V gene (reference sequence). V lost 1 base to trimming and J lost 6 bases; unmatched junction nucleotides: 5. The CDR3 is 14 residues long. The CDR3 sequence is CASSLFGQGAEAFF. The CDR3 region has the DNA TGTGCCAGCAGTTTATTTGGGCAGGGGGCTGAAGCTTTCTTT.

The gene calls are TRBV5-4 and TRBJ2-1; D not resolved. The CDR3 has 13 residues. V dropped 0 bases and J dropped 6 bases, with 7 bases sitting between them. Germline V lookup: CDR1 SGHNT, CDR2 YYREEE (reference sequence). The CDR3 DNA sequence: TGTGCCAGCAGCTTGGAACGGGTCAATGAGCAGTTCTTC. It is translated as CASSLERVNEQFF.

This rearrangement joins TRBV20-1 to TRBJ2-7; 7 nucleotides agree with TRBD2. V trimming: 3 bases; J trimming: 2 bases; junction bases outside the gene matches: 7. This CDR3 is built from 14 residues. From germline, CDR1 is DFQATT and CDR2 SNEGSKA (reference sequence). In DNA, the CDR3 is TGCAGTGCTAGTCGAGCGGGAAGGGCCTACGAGCAGTACTTC. It yields the protein CSASRAGRAYEQYF.

V is TRBV7-9 and J is TRBJ2-3; the D gene is possibly TRBD1 (7 bases). Between the trimmed V and J ends, which lost 5 bases and 5 bases, there was a span of 20 bases. From germline, CDR1 is SEHNR and CDR2 FQNEAQ (reference sequence). This CDR3 has 16 residues. CDR3 nucleotide sequence: TGTGCCAGCAGCCCTTCCGGGACAGAGGGGGGAGATACGCAGTATTTT. This gives the protein CASSPSGTEGGDTQYF.

The V call is TRBV7-9, the J call TRBJ2-3; 9 positions match TRBD2. CDR1 SEHNR and CDR2 FQNEAQ come from the germline V gene (reference sequence). J was trimmed by 2 bases and V by 7 bases; bases with no gene match: 16. The CDR3 is 18 residues long. CDR3 sequence (DNA): TGTGCCAGCACCCCGACTAGCGGAGGAGGGCCTAACACAGATACGCAGTATTTT. Its translation: CASTPTSGGGPNTDTQYF.

Remarks on this clone: This CDR3 is also generated by other DNA sequences in the sample. The V call is TRBV9, the J call TRBJ1-1; D unclear. V dropped 0 bases and J dropped 3 bases, with 9 bases sitting between them. In germline, CDR1 is SGDLS, CDR2 YYNGEE. This CDR3 contains 14 residues. The chain's CDR3 is CASSVVSPDTEAFF. CDR3 coding DNA: TGTGCCAGCAGCGTAGTGTCCCCTGACACTGAAGCTTTCTTT.

The chain carries TRBV10-2 and TRBJ1-1; 9 bases line up with TRBD1. The CDR3 length is 15 residues. After removal of 3 bases from V and 5 bases from J, the junction contained 7 bases not matched to a gene. Germline values: CDR1 WSHSY, CDR2 SAAADI. CDR3 region: CASSDPPGTGTEAFF. The CDR3 DNA reads as TGCGCCAGCAGTGACCCCCCCGGGACAGGGACTGAAGCTTTCTTT.

This clone was observed a handful of times. The CDR3: CASSYEGVNGYTF. The CDR3 bases are TGTGCCAGCAGTTACGAGGGGGTGAATGGCTACACCTTC. The chain uses TRBV6-5 and TRBJ1-2, with D tentatively TRBD1 (6 bases). The germline V gene encodes CDR1 MNHEY and CDR2 SVGAGI. Between the trimmed V and J ends, which lost 2 bases and 6 bases, there was a span of 10 bases. The CDR3 is 13 amino acids.

The chain couples TRBV25-1 to TRBJ2-1; 9 bases are shared with TRBD2. Germline-derived CDR1 and CDR2 are MGHDK and SYGVNS. The CDR3 covers 17 residues. J lost 2 bases, V lost 6 bases, and 11 bases had no gene match. The CDR3 bases are TGTGCCAGCAGGTCTTCATCCGGGACTAGCACCTACAATGAGCAGTTCTTC. Amino acids: CASRSSSGTSTYNEQFF.

The sample holds one count of this clone. The CDR3 DNA is TGTGCCAGCAGCCTAAATGGACAGTACAATCAGCCCCAGCATTTT. Translating it yields CASSLNGQYNQPQHF. The chain links TRBV7-2 to TRBJ1-5; possibly TRBD1 for D (6 bases). The germline gives CDR1 SGHTA, CDR2 FQGNSA. With 5 bases removed from V and 3 bases from J, the gap between germline ends came to 14 bases. This CDR3 contains 15 residues.